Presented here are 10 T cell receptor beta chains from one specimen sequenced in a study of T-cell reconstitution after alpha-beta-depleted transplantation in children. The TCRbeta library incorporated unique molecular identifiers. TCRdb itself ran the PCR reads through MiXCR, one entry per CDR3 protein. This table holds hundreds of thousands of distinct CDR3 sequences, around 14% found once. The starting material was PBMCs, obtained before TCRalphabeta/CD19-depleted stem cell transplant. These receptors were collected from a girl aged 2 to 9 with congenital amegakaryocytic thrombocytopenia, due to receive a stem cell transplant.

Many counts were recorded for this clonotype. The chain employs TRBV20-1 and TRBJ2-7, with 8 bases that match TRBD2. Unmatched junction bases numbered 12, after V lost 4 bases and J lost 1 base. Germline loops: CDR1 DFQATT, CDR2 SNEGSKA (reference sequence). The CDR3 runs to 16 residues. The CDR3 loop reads CSAKPLVAGTSYEQYF. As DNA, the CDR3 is TGCAGTGCTAAGCCCTTGGTAGCGGGGACTTCCTACGAGCAGTACTTC.

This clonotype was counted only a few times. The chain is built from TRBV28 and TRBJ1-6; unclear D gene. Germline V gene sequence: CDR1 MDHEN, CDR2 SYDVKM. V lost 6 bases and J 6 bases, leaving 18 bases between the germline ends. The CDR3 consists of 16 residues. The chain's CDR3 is CASSRARTSVNSPLHF. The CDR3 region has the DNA TGTGCCAGCAGCCGGGCCAGGACGTCAGTTAATTCACCCCTCCACTTT.

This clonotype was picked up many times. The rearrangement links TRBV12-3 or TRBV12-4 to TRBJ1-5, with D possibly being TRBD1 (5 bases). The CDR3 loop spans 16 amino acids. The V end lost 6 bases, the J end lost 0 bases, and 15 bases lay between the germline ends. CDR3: CASRLGADYSNQPQHF. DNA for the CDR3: TGTGCCAGCAGACTAGGGGCAGATTATAGCAATCAGCCCCAGCATTTT.

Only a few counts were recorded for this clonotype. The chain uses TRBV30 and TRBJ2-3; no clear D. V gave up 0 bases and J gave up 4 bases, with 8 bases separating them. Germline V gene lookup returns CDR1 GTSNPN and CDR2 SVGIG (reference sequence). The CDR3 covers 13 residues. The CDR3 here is CAWSVSFADTQYF. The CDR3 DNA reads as TGTGCCTGGAGTGTATCCTTCGCAGATACGCAGTATTTT.

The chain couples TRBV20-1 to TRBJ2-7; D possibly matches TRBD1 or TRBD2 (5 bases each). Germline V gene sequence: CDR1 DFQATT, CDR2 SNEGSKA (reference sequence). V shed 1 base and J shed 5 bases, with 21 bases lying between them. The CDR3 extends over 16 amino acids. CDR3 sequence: CSARVASPGPSNEQYF. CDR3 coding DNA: TGCAGTGCTAGAGTTGCTTCCCCGGGACCGTCAAACGAGCAGTACTTC.

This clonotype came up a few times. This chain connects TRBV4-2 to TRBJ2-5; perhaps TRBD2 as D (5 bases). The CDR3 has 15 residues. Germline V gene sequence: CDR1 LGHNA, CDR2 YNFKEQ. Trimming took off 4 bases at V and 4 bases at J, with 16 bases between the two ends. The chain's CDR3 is CASSPGGGPRETQYF. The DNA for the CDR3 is TGTGCCAGCAGCCCAGGTGGAGGCCCACGAGAGACCCAGTACTTC.

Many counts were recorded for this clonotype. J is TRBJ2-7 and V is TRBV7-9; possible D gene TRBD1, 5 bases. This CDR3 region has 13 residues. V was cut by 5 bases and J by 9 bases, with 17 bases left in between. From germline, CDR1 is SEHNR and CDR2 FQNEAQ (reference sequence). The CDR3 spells CASSPRTIWRQYF. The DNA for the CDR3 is TGTGCCAGCAGCCCAAGGACAATCTGGCGGCAGTACTTC.

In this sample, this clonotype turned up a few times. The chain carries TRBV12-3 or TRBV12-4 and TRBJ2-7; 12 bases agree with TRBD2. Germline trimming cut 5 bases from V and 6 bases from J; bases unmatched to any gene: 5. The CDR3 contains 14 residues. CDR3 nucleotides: TGTGCCAGCAGTGCGCGACTAGCGGGAGCCGAGCAGTACTTC. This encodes CASSARLAGAEQYF.

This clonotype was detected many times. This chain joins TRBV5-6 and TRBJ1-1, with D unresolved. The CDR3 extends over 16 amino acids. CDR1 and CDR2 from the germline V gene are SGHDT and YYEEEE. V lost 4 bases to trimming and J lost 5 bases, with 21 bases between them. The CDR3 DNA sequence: TGTGCCAGCAGCCTGGGAGCTACAAGAGCCGCGACTGAAGCTTTCTTT. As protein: CASSLGATRAATEAFF.

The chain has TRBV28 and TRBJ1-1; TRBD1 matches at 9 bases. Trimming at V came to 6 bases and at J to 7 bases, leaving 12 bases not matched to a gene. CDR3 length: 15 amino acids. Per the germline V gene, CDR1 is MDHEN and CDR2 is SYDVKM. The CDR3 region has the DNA TGTGCCAGCAGACCTAAACCGGGACAGGGCTTTGAAGCTTTCTTT. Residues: CASRPKPGQGFEAFF.